What follows are 30 T cell receptor beta chains derived from one specimen sequenced in a study of cytomegalovirus exposure and HLA in healthy donors. PCR involved 60 Vbeta and 13 Jbeta primers. Assay: immunoSEQ multiplex PCR; the TCRdb copy retains only in-frame clones and omits some. Of 140,000 to 150,000 clones in the sample, approximately 79% were seen once. Material: PBMCs. These receptors were obtained from a woman aged 30 to 39 in good health and CMV-seronegative.

This clone was recorded only once. V and J are TRBV6-4 and TRBJ2-1, with 10 bases fitting TRBD2. J was trimmed by 4 bases and V by 5 bases; bases with no gene match: 8. The CDR3 loop spans 16 amino acids. Germline CDR1 and CDR2: MRHNA and SNTAGT. This CDR3 reads CASSLETSGPYNEQFF. The CDR3 nucleotides read TGTGCCAGCAGTCTGGAGACTAGCGGGCCATACAATGAGCAGTTCTTC.

The rearrangement joins TRBV10-1 to TRBJ2-7; D gene uncertain. Germline CDR1 reads WNHNN; CDR2 reads SYGVQD (reference sequence). V was pared by 0 bases and J by 2 bases, with 17 bases between. This CDR3 has 17 residues. CDR3 in amino acids: CASSESFKESSTYEQYF. The CDR3 DNA reads as TGCGCCAGCAGTGAGTCTTTTAAGGAGTCTTCTACCTACGAGCAGTACTTC.

The chain recombines TRBV7-2 with TRBJ1-1, with 10 bases identical to TRBD1. From germline, CDR1 is SGHTA and CDR2 FQGNSA. V trimming: 5 bases; J trimming: 7 bases; junction bases outside the gene matches: 10. The CDR3 contains 15 residues. The CDR3 nucleotides are TGTGCCAGCAGCGCTAGAGGGACAGGGGTTAATGAAGCTTTCTTT. Residues: CASSARGTGVNEAFF. Together with reference TRBV7-2 and TRBJ1-1, the CDR3 gives the full variable domain: GAGVSQSPSNKVTEKGKDVELRCDPISGHTALYWYRQSLGQGLEFLIYFQGNSAPDKSGLPSDRFSAERTGGSVSTLTIQRTQQEDSAVYLCASSARGTGVNEAFFGQGTRLTVV.

There are a few counts of this clone. The chain employs TRBV11-3 and TRBJ1-1; D ambiguous. The CDR3 spans 13 residues. Trimming cost V 4 bases and J 13 bases, with 19 bases left between them. Germline V gives CDR1 SGHNT, CDR2 YENEEA. The CDR3 protein is CASSSPTLFAGFF. CDR3 coding DNA: TGTGCCAGCAGCTCCCCTACCCTTTTCGCCGGTTTCTTT.

This chain links TRBV5-6 with TRBJ1-2; TRBD1 matches 8 bases. Germline CDR1 is SGHDT and CDR2 is YYEEEE. Trimming took 0 bases from V and 4 from J; bases not matched to a gene: 5. The CDR3 contains 15 residues. Written as DNA, the CDR3 is TGTGCCAGCAGCTTGGTGAGGACAGGGATCTATGGCTACACCTTC. Translating it yields CASSLVRTGIYGYTF.

This clone was detected a few times. The chain is built from TRBV2 and TRBJ1-1; perhaps TRBD1 as D (5 bases). Germline assignment: CDR1 SNHLY and CDR2 FYNNEI. V was trimmed by 6 bases and J by 1 base, leaving 9 bases between them. CDR3 length: 13 residues. In DNA form, the CDR3 reads TGTGCCAGCAGCGGACACGCGAACACTGAAGCTTTCTTT. Protein sequence: CASSGHANTEAFF. Complete variable domain (other parts from reference TRBV2 and TRBJ1-1): EPEVTQTPSHQVTQMGQEVILRCVPISNHLYFYWYRQILGQKVEFLVSFYNNEISEKSEIFDDQFSVERPDGSNFTLKIRSTKLEDSAMYFCASSGHANTEAFFGQGTRLTVV.

This chain's CDR3 is CASSPTSGSAGETQYF. As DNA, the CDR3 is TGTGCCAGCAGCCCCACTAGCGGGAGCGCGGGAGAGACCCAGTACTTC. The chain has TRBV7-3 and TRBJ2-5, with 11 bases identical to TRBD2. Germline loops: CDR1 SGHTA, CDR2 FQGTGA. J was trimmed by 4 bases and V by 5 bases; bases with no gene match: 9. This CDR3 has 16 residues.

This rearrangement joins TRBV10-3 to TRBJ2-3; 8 nucleotides line up with TRBD2. Germline-derived CDR1 and CDR2 are ENHRY and SYGVKD. The CDR3 is 19 residues long. With V trimmed by 4 bases and J by 0 bases, 15 bases remained unmatched. The CDR3 protein is CAISGPAGELADSTDTQYF. CDR3 nucleotide sequence: TGTGCCATCAGTGGGCCTGCGGGGGAACTAGCGGATAGCACAGATACGCAGTATTTT.

The J gene is TRBJ2-2, the V gene TRBV19; 7 bases map to TRBD2. The J segment lost 4 bases and the V segment lost 7 bases, leaving 15 bases of the junction unmatched. Germline CDR1 and CDR2: LNHDA and SQIVND (reference sequence). The CDR3 consists of 17 residues. Here the CDR3 DNA reads TGTGCCAGTATGACGTGGGAGGGCCGCGAAGGCACCGGGGAGCTGTTTTTT. It codes for CASMTWEGREGTGELFF.

The chain combines TRBV30 with TRBJ1-6, with 7 bases identical to TRBD1. J gave up 8 bases and V 4 bases, and 11 bases lay outside the gene matches. The length of the CDR3 is 15 residues. Germline loops: CDR1 GTSNPN, CDR2 SVGIG (reference sequence). The CDR3 nucleotides read TGTGCCTGGACCTCTATGGACAGGATAGATTCACCCCTCCACTTT. It encodes CAWTSMDRIDSPLHF.

CDR3 sequence: CASRADRVGEKLFF. CDR3 nucleotide sequence: TGTGCCAGCAGAGCTGACAGGGTCGGTGAAAAACTGTTTTTT. J is TRBJ1-4 and V is TRBV2, with 7 bases identical to TRBD1. From germline, CDR1 is SNHLY and CDR2 FYNNEI. V gave up 6 bases and J gave up 7 bases; unmatched junction bases: 8. The CDR3 loop spans 14 amino acids.

This clone was counted between two and nine times. The V gene is TRBV10-3, the J gene TRBJ2-7, with 7 positions matching TRBD2. V gave up 4 bases and J gave up 0 bases; unmatched junction bases: 3. The CDR3 contains 14 residues. CDR1 and CDR2 (germline): ENHRY, SYGVKD. The CDR3 sequence is CAISGGGNSYEQYF. CDR3 coding DNA: TGTGCCATCAGTGGGGGAGGGAACTCCTACGAGCAGTACTTC.

CDR3 DNA: TGTGCCAGCAGCTTGGGGGACAGGGTCGGCGAGCAGTACTTC. Translated, it gives CASSLGDRVGEQYF. The gene calls are TRBV5-4 and TRBJ2-7, with 9 bases that match TRBD1. The length of the CDR3 is 14 residues. Germline V gives CDR1 SGHNT, CDR2 YYREEE (reference sequence). J was trimmed by 6 bases and V by 0 bases; bases with no gene match: 4. Looking up the rest from reference TRBV5-4 and TRBJ2-7 gives the full variable domain: ETGVTQSPTHLIKTRGQQVTLRCSSQSGHNTVSWYQQALGQGPQFIFQYYREEENGRGNFPPRFSGLQFPNYSSELNVNALELDDSALYLCASSLGDRVGEQYFGPGTRLTVT.

The rearrangement uses TRBV27 and TRBJ1-4; tentative D call: TRBD1 (6 bases). The CDR3 length is 14 residues. Germline loops: CDR1 MNHEY, CDR2 SMNVEV (reference sequence). V dropped 5 bases and J dropped 4 bases, with 11 bases sitting between them. The CDR3: CASSGTGLNEKLFF. The CDR3 DNA reads as TGTGCCAGCAGTGGAACAGGGCTTAATGAAAAACTGTTTTTT. Based on the CDR3 plus reference TRBV27 and TRBJ1-4, the full variable domain is EAQVTQNPRYLITVTGKKLTVTCSQNMNHEYMSWYRQDPGLGLRQIYYSMNVEVTDKGDVPEGYKVSRKEKRNFPLILESPSPNQTSLYFCASSGTGLNEKLFFGSGTQLSVL.

The V and J genes are TRBV6-5 and TRBJ2-7; TRBD1 agrees at 8 bases. The V segment lost 3 bases and the J segment 3 bases; nucleotides outside the gene matches: 7. Looked up from germline, CDR1 is MNHEY and CDR2 is SVGAGI. This CDR3 spans 15 amino acids. DNA for the CDR3: TGTGCCAGCAGTTATTTGCAGGGGGCTGACTACGAGCAGTACTTC. This gives the protein CASSYLQGADYEQYF.

The chain is built from TRBV19 and TRBJ2-7; a weak D match, TRBD2 (6 bases). The CDR3 contains 15 residues. Trimming took 1 base from V and 4 from J, leaving 14 bases between them. Germline V gene lookup returns CDR1 LNHDA and CDR2 SQIVND (reference sequence). The CDR3, as DNA: TGTGCCAGTAGTATAGGCGGGGCCTCCCTTTACGAGCAGTACTTC. Translated, it gives CASSIGGASLYEQYF.

The CDR3 reads CASSLWPKGTGELFF. The CDR3 DNA is TGTGCCAGCAGCTTATGGCCCAAGGGGACCGGGGAGCTGTTTTTT. V is TRBV7-6 and J is TRBJ2-2, with a possible D match to TRBD1 (5 bases). CDR3 length: 15 amino acids. CDR1 and CDR2 (germline): SGHVS, FNYEAQ. The V end lost 2 bases, the J end lost 5 bases, and 12 bases lay between the germline ends.

This clone was detected a few times. The chain links TRBV28 to TRBJ1-1; possibly TRBD1 for D (6 bases). The CDR3 is 15 residues long. CDR1 and CDR2 from the germline V gene are MDHEN and SYDVKM. Trimming stripped 1 base from V and 7 bases from J, with 16 bases between. The CDR3, as DNA: TGTGCCAGCAGTTTATCCCTCGGACAGATGGTTGAAGCTTTCTTT. Amino acids: CASSLSLGQMVEAFF.

This clone was seen just once. This chain joins TRBV19 and TRBJ2-7, with 7 bases aligning to TRBD1. The CDR3 loop spans 15 amino acids. CDR1 is LNHDA and CDR2 is SQIVND in the germline V gene (reference sequence). The V and J ends lost 6 bases and 1 base, in that order; junction bases with no gene match: 9. The CDR3 spells CASSFSDRRSYEQYF. CDR3 nucleotides: TGTGCCAGTAGCTTCTCGGACAGGAGGTCCTACGAGCAGTACTTC.

The chain carries TRBV4-1 and TRBJ2-1, with D maybe TRBD2 (5 bases). This CDR3 has 13 residues. With 5 bases removed from V and 7 bases from J, the gap between germline ends came to 12 bases. CDR1 is MGHRA and CDR2 is YSYEKL in the germline V gene. CDR3 amino acids: CASSFTRTNEQFF. The CDR3 region has the DNA TGCGCCAGCAGCTTCACTAGGACGAATGAGCAGTTCTTC.

Concerning this clone: Within the sample, other DNA sequences also encode this same CDR3. The rearrangement links TRBV7-3 to TRBJ2-5; 7 bases map to TRBD1. With 5 bases clipped from V and 2 bases from J, the junction kept 2 bases outside the gene matches. The CDR3 consists of 13 residues. Germline V lookup: CDR1 SGHTA, CDR2 FQGTGA. The CDR3 spells CASSRDSQETQYF. As DNA, the CDR3 is TGTGCCAGCAGCCGGGACAGTCAAGAGACCCAGTACTTC.

This chain joins TRBV6-1 and TRBJ1-5, with unresolved D. Trimming took off 2 bases at V and 0 bases at J, with 5 bases between the two ends. Germline assignment: CDR1 MNHNS and CDR2 SASEGT. The CDR3 has 14 residues. CDR3 DNA: TGTGCCAGCAGTGAACAGTATAGCAATCAGCCCCAGCATTTT. Its translation is CASSEQYSNQPQHF.

The J gene is TRBJ2-5, the V gene TRBV9, with 8 bases identical to TRBD2. This CDR3 is 16 amino acids long. The V gene's germline CDR1 is SGDLS and CDR2 YYNGEE. V shed 1 base, J shed 4 bases, and the junction held 9 bases outside the gene matches. The CDR3 here is CASSVKRESNLETQYF. The CDR3 DNA reads TGTGCCAGCAGCGTAAAGCGGGAGAGTAATCTAGAGACCCAGTACTTC.

The chain joins TRBV2 to TRBJ2-3, with D perhaps TRBD1 (6 bases). CDR3 length: 15 residues. Germline assignment: CDR1 SNHLY and CDR2 FYNNEI. Trimming cost V 8 bases and J 3 bases, with 18 bases left between them. In DNA, the CDR3 is TGTGCCAGCCTCCGAGGACAGTTCGGGACAGATACGCAGTATTTT. Residues: CASLRGQFGTDTQYF.

This chain joins TRBV20-1 and TRBJ2-3, with D possibly being TRBD2 (5 bases). The CDR3 contains 11 residues. The germline V gene has CDR1 DFQATT and CDR2 SNEGSKA (reference sequence). V lost 1 base to trimming and J lost 11 bases, with 10 bases between them. Here the CDR3 DNA reads TGCAGTGCTAGAGGCCTAGGGAGGCAGTATTTT. Protein: CSARGLGRQYF.

This chain links TRBV5-6 with TRBJ2-5, with a possible D match to TRBD2 (7 bases). The CDR3 runs to 15 residues. The germline V and J ends were trimmed by 3 bases and 7 bases, with 19 bases remaining between them. Germline CDR1 SGHDT, CDR2 YYEEEE. The DNA of the CDR3 is TGTGCCAGCAGCTATTACGGGGGGCAAGGAGGGACCCAGTACTTC. It codes for CASSYYGGQGGTQYF.

The chain recombines TRBV7-2 with TRBJ2-1; 8 nucleotides align to TRBD1. Germline CDR1 is SGHTA and CDR2 is FQGNSA. The CDR3 sequence is 16 residues long. V shed 5 bases, J shed 1 base, and the junction held 7 bases outside the gene matches. The CDR3 coding sequence is TGTGCCAGCAGCCCCGGCCGGACAGGGTCCTACAATGAGCAGTTCTTC. Translating it yields CASSPGRTGSYNEQFF.

This clone appeared a few times. The J gene is TRBJ2-2, the V gene TRBV4-3, with D possibly being TRBD1 (5 bases). V was pared by 2 bases and J by 7 bases, with 11 bases between. Germline V lookup: CDR1 LGHNA, CDR2 YSLEER. The CDR3 length is 14 residues. The CDR3 bases are TGCGCCAGCAGCCAAACTGACAGACTCGGGGAGCTGTTTTTT. The encoded protein is CASSQTDRLGELFF.

This clone was recorded only once. The chain has TRBV18 and TRBJ2-2; 10 nucleotides match TRBD1. With 6 bases clipped from V and 9 bases from J, the junction kept 7 bases outside the gene matches. Germline V lookup: CDR1 KGHSH, CDR2 LQKENI. The CDR3 length is 14 residues. The CDR3 is CASSPTGGYRELFF. In DNA, the CDR3 is TGTGCCAGCTCCCCGACAGGGGGCTACCGGGAGCTGTTTTTT. The whole variable domain, filled in from reference TRBV18 and TRBJ2-2, reads NAGVMQNPRHLVRRRGQEARLRCSPMKGHSHVYWYRQLPEEGLKFMVYLQKENIIDESGMPKERFSAEFPKEGPSILRIQQVVRGDSAAYFCASSPTGGYRELFFGEGSRLTVL.

This clone showed up just once. V gene TRBV5-5 combines with J gene TRBJ1-2; 7 bases map to TRBD1. The trim removed 3 bases at V and 6 bases at J, leaving 5 bases unmatched. Germline CDR1 reads SGHKS; CDR2 reads YYEKEE (reference sequence). This CDR3 region has 13 residues. CDR3 nucleotides: TGTGCCAGCAGCTCGACAGGGAGGCATGGCTACACCTTC. This sequence encodes CASSSTGRHGYTF.